This TCR beta chain was captured in a study of T cell responses to AZD1222 COVID-19 vaccine. The study's findings and limits: Spike-specific TCR breadth and depth rose after two AZD1222 doses. Researchers took repertoire samples only after the peak T cell response had come.

The CDR3 sequence is 15 residues long. V lost 1 base to trimming and J lost 4 bases; unmatched junction nucleotides: 5. The germline V gene encodes CDR1 LGHDT and CDR2 YNNKEL (reference sequence). This clone was detected once. What it recognizes is unknown. Clones were read by immunoSEQ multiplex PCR, and TCRdb kept only the in-frame ones, dropping some. The sample consists of more than 100,000 clones, approximately 85% of them appearing once. The TCR sequence derives from an adult who received the MenACWY meningococcal vaccine as a control. The chain combines TRBV3-1 (or the pseudogene TRBV3-2) with TRBJ1-2; 8 nucleotides agree with TRBD1. The material was peripheral blood, obtained 28 days after the second dose of the MenACWY control vaccine. The CDR3 reads CASSQGLGQAYGYTF. CDR3 DNA sequence: TGTGCCAGCAGCCAAGGCCTGGGACAGGCCTATGGCTACACCTTC.